This T cell receptor (beta chain) derives from a study of vaccination and CD4 T cells after COVID-19. In the study overall: Subjects got two shots of BNT162b2 or mRNA-1273 vaccine. Sampling post-COVID took place a median around 100 days after diagnosis (range 35 to 161).

In this sample, this clonotype turned up a few times. What it binds is not known. V gave up 2 bases and J gave up 5 bases; unmatched junction bases: 5. Germline values: CDR1 SGHTA, CDR2 FQGNSA. The CDR3 contains 15 residues. Sequencing of the DNA from cultured CD4+ T cells was carried out with the Oncomine TCR Beta short-read assay. Investigators obtained genomic DNA by extraction from cultured CD4+ T cells. TCRdb analysed the PCR reads with MiXCR anew, one entry per CDR3 protein. The sample lists some 25,000 distinct CDR3 sequences; around 66% were seen once. Treatment here: roughly ten-day PBMC culture with coronavirus spike peptide pools or control peptides (ViraFEST assay).

This clonotype was obtained from a human donor who had recovered from COVID-19. The rearrangement links TRBV7-2 to TRBJ2-2; 7 bases are a match to TRBD2. Sequenced material: CD4+ T cells from blood, cultured in vitro. DNA for the CDR3: TGTGCCAGCAGCTTATTCGGGACTACTACCGGGGAGCTGTTTTTT. Translating it yields CASSLFGTTTGELFF.